These 31 T cell receptor beta chains share one sample of origin, sequenced in a study of Ad26.COV2.S vaccination and SARS-CoV-2 variants. Profiling relied on immunoSEQ multiplex PCR, and the TCRdb table lists in-frame clones only, not all of them. The repertoire holds roughly 380,000 clones, with around 87% as singletons. Sample treatment: about 20 received Ad26.COV2.S at low or high dose, single or two shots; roughly five received placebo; per-sample allocation not given. Day 63 following the first vaccine or placebo injection was when the samples were taken. This sample comprised peripheral blood, obtained in a trial of Ad26.COV2.S vaccine versus placebo. These receptors came from a person between 18 and 60 years old who received the Ad26.COV2.S COVID-19 vaccine or a placebo.

This chain joins TRBV21-1 and TRBJ2-7. TRBV21-1 is marked as a pseudogene. This CDR3 spans 14 amino acids. CDR3 in amino acids: CASSKVCITHEQYF. The CDR3 nucleotides are TGTGCCAGCAGCAAAGTCTGTATTACCCACGAGCAGTACTTC.

V is TRBV7-3 and J is TRBJ2-1; the match to TRBD2 covers 10 bases. Per the germline V gene, CDR1 is SGHTA and CDR2 is FQGTGA. V lost 8 bases to trimming and J lost 2 bases; unmatched junction nucleotides: 6. The CDR3 is made up of 15 amino acids. Here the CDR3 reads CASGIAGGAYNEQFF. In DNA, the CDR3 is TGTGCCAGCGGGATAGCGGGGGGAGCCTACAATGAGCAGTTCTTC. The whole variable domain, filled in from reference TRBV7-3 and TRBJ2-1, reads GAGVSQTPSNKVTEKGKYVELRCDPISGHTALYWYRQSLGQGPEFLIYFQGTGAADDSGLPNDRFFAVRPEGSVSTLKIQRTERGDSAVYLCASGIAGGAYNEQFFGPGTRLTVL.

The V call is TRBV2, the J call TRBJ1-6, with 9 bases fitting TRBD1. In germline, CDR1 is SNHLY, CDR2 FYNNEI. CDR3 length: 15 residues. With V trimmed by 1 base and J by 10 bases, 5 bases remained unmatched. CDR3 coding DNA: TGTGCCAGCAGTGAAGGGGGACAGGGCTCATCACCCCTCCACTTT. Amino acids: CASSEGGQGSSPLHF.

In this sample, this clone turned up a few times. The chain carries TRBV5-5 and TRBJ2-2; 7 bases match TRBD1. V dropped 6 bases and J dropped 0; count of bases not matched to a gene: 5. This CDR3 region has 15 residues. Germline V gene lookup returns CDR1 SGHKS and CDR2 YYEKEE (reference sequence). CDR3: CASTPGTANTGELFF. The CDR3 nucleotides read TGTGCCAGCACCCCCGGGACAGCGAACACCGGGGAGCTGTTTTTT.

This clone has only a few counts. The same CDR3 can be traced to other DNA sequences in this sample. The rearrangement joins TRBV27 to TRBJ1-3, with D possibly TRBD1 on 5 matching bases. V dropped 9 bases and J dropped 3 bases, with 12 bases sitting between them. In germline, CDR1 is MNHEY, CDR2 SMNVEV (reference sequence). This CDR3 comprises 13 residues. For the CDR3, the DNA is TGTGCCAGTACTACAGGTTTTGGAAACACCATATATTTT. It codes for CASTTGFGNTIYF.

V usage is TRBV7-3 and J usage is TRBJ2-1, with 10 bases aligning to TRBD1. The CDR3 runs 15 residues. Germline V gene sequence: CDR1 SGHTA, CDR2 FQGTGA. V trimming: 6 bases; J trimming: 4 bases; junction bases outside the gene matches: 6. CDR3 loop: CASSYGQGGYNEQFF. The CDR3, as DNA: TGTGCCAGCAGTTACGGACAGGGGGGGTACAATGAGCAGTTCTTC.

V usage is TRBV11-3 and J usage is TRBJ2-2; 7 bases line up with TRBD1. V was pared by 4 bases and J by 1 base, with 9 bases of the junction left unmatched. The CDR3 has 17 amino acids. The germline V gene encodes CDR1 SGHNT and CDR2 YENEEA. CDR3 DNA: TGTGCCAGCAGCTCCCAATGGGGACAGATGAACACCGGGGAGCTGTTTTTT. Translated, it gives CASSSQWGQMNTGELFF.

The chain links TRBV29-1 to TRBJ2-5; D possibly matches TRBD1 or TRBD2 (6 bases each). Germline loops: CDR1 SQVTM, CDR2 ANQGSEA. Trimming took 2 bases from V and 1 from J, leaving 11 bases between them. This CDR3 is built from 14 residues. CDR3 DNA: TGCAGCGTTGAAAAAGGGGGGACCCAAGAGACCCAGTACTTC. It is translated as CSVEKGGTQETQYF.

The V gene is TRBV5-1, the J gene TRBJ2-7, with TRBD2 as a possible D gene (5 bases). CDR1 and CDR2 from the germline V gene are SGHRS and YFSETQ. CDR3 length equals 16 residues. The ends were cut back, 4 bases at V and 3 bases at J, with 20 bases in the middle. CDR3 residues: CASSPDTTNPLYEQYF. CDR3 sequence (DNA): TGCGCCAGCAGCCCCGACACGACTAACCCCCTCTACGAGCAGTACTTC.

The chain recombines TRBV5-1 with TRBJ1-4, with TRBD1 identical over 9 bases. V shed 4 bases, J shed 8 bases, and the junction held 3 bases outside the gene matches. In germline, CDR1 is SGHRS, CDR2 YFSETQ. This CDR3 has 13 amino acids. CDR3 in amino acids: CASSDRGNEKLFF. CDR3 DNA sequence: TGCGCCAGCAGCGACAGGGGGAACGAAAAACTGTTTTTT.

In this sample, this clone turned up a few times. The rearrangement joins TRBV3-1 (or the pseudogene TRBV3-2) to TRBJ1-1, with a possible D match to TRBD1 (6 bases). The CDR3 sequence is 15 residues long. CDR1 LGHDT and CDR2 YNNKEL come from the germline V gene (reference sequence). V dropped 1 base and J dropped 1 base, with 10 bases sitting between them. The CDR3 spells CASSQGQGKNTEAFF. The CDR3 nucleotides read TGTGCCAGCAGCCAAGGTCAGGGGAAGAACACTGAAGCTTTCTTT.

The chain is built from TRBV6-6 and TRBJ1-3; D not certain. V shed 0 bases and J shed 0 bases, with 9 bases lying between them. The CDR3 has 16 residues. Germline values: CDR1 MNHNY, CDR2 SVGAGI (reference sequence). The CDR3 loop reads CASSYSRDYSGNTIYF. CDR3 DNA sequence: TGTGCCAGCAGTTACTCTCGGGATTACTCTGGAAACACCATATATTTT.

The genes are TRBV5-1 and TRBJ1-6, with 9 nucleotides matching TRBD1. Trimming removed 2 bases from V and 10 bases from J; junction bases left unmatched: 4. Germline V gene lookup returns CDR1 SGHRS and CDR2 YFSETQ. This CDR3 contains 14 residues. The CDR3 spells CASSLTGGGSPLHF. The CDR3 DNA follows: TGCGCCAGCAGCTTAACAGGGGGCGGCTCACCCCTCCACTTT.

The V gene is TRBV6-4, the J gene TRBJ1-2, with 7 bases aligning to TRBD1. Germline CDR1 is MRHNA and CDR2 is SNTAGT. Trimming removed 0 bases from V and 14 bases from J; junction bases left unmatched: 12. CDR3 length equals 14 residues. CDR3 sequence: CASSDSAGGGYVTF. The DNA of the CDR3 is TGTGCCAGCAGTGACTCAGCAGGGGGAGGGTATGTGACCTTC.

This sequence joins TRBV5-1 and TRBJ2-2; D gene uncertain. Germline V gene data show CDR1 as SGHRS and CDR2 as YFSETQ. The V end was cut by 0 bases, the J end by 2 bases, with 8 bases between. The CDR3 extends over 15 amino acids. Here the CDR3 DNA reads TGCGCCAGCAGCTTGGTGGGCCATAACACCGGGGAGCTGTTTTTT. It is translated as CASSLVGHNTGELFF.

V is TRBV13 and J is TRBJ2-1; D call uncertain. This CDR3 spans 16 amino acids. Trimming took off 0 bases at V and 3 bases at J, with 12 bases between the two ends. The germline gives CDR1 PRHDT, CDR2 FYEKMQ (reference sequence). Here the CDR3 reads CASSLGGYAYYNEQFF. The CDR3 region has the DNA TGTGCCAGCAGCTTAGGAGGGTATGCCTACTACAATGAGCAGTTCTTC.

The rearrangement joins TRBV20-1 to TRBJ1-5; D ambiguous. Germline V gene sequence: CDR1 DFQATT, CDR2 SNEGSKA (reference sequence). CDR3 size: 13 residues. Trimming removed 3 bases at V and 2 bases at J, with 8 bases between. The CDR3 DNA is TGCAGTGCTAGTGACGGACGCAATCAGCCCCAGCATTTT. It specifies CSASDGRNQPQHF.

CDR3 in amino acids: CASSPQGNYGYTF. The CDR3 DNA sequence: TGTGCCAGCAGCCCACAGGGTAACTATGGCTACACCTTC. The genes are TRBV7-9 and TRBJ1-2; tentative D call: TRBD1 (6 bases). V was clipped by 5 bases and J by 1 base, with 8 bases between them. Germline CDR1 SEHNR, CDR2 FQNEAQ (reference sequence). The CDR3 loop spans 13 amino acids. The full variable domain, rest sourced from reference TRBV7-9 and TRBJ1-2, is DTGVSQNPRHKITKRGQNVTFRCDPISEHNRLYWYRQTLGQGPEFLTYFQNEAQLEKSRLLSDRFSAERPKGSFSTLEIQRTEQGDSAMYLCASSPQGNYGYTFGSGTRLTVV.

The CDR3 sequence is CASRAVHSNQPQHF. The CDR3, as DNA: TGTGCCAGCAGGGCAGTTCATAGCAATCAGCCCCAGCATTTT. The rearrangement joins TRBV7-3 to TRBJ1-5; D uncertain. V was clipped by 6 bases and J by 0 bases, with 9 bases between them. Germline CDR1 SGHTA, CDR2 FQGTGA. CDR3 size: 14 residues.

The chain joins TRBV5-1 to TRBJ1-2; 7 positions agree with TRBD1. From germline, CDR1 is SGHRS and CDR2 YFSETQ. Trimming removed 3 bases from V and 2 bases from J; junction bases left unmatched: 1. The CDR3 contains 13 residues. CDR3 sequence reads: CASSSTGNYGYTF. CDR3 in DNA: TGCGCCAGCAGCTCGACAGGGAACTATGGCTACACCTTC.

This chain links TRBV5-5 with TRBJ2-7, with 7 positions matching TRBD1. The germline gives CDR1 SGHKS, CDR2 YYEKEE (reference sequence). The CDR3 sequence is 15 residues long. Losses at the gene ends were 2 bases for V and 6 bases for J; bases not matched to a gene: 11. The CDR3 here is CASSLTSRDSSEQYF. CDR3 DNA: TGTGCCAGCAGCTTAACGTCCCGGGACAGTAGCGAGCAGTACTTC.

As to this clone: The identical CDR3 is also encoded by other nucleotide sequences in the sample. V is TRBV12-3 or TRBV12-4 and J is TRBJ2-2; no reliable D call. V was shortened by 1 base and J by 5 bases, with 2 bases between the two germline ends. The CDR3 spans 12 residues. CDR3 sequence: CASSLGTGELFF. The CDR3 bases are TGTGCCAGCAGTTTAGGGACCGGGGAGCTGTTTTTT.

This clone was seen a handful of times. The V gene is TRBV5-5, the J gene TRBJ1-2; perhaps TRBD1 as D (6 bases). The V end was cut by 4 bases, the J end by 2 bases, with 15 bases between. Germline V lookup: CDR1 SGHKS, CDR2 YYEKEE (reference sequence). The CDR3 totals 15 residues. The CDR3 DNA is TGTGCCAGCAGCCTGACGGGGGACAACAACTATGGCTACACCTTC. It yields the protein CASSLTGDNNYGYTF.

This chain links TRBV4-2 with TRBJ1-2; D gene unclear. CDR3 length: 12 amino acids. Deletions cut 0 bases from V and 5 bases from J, with 4 bases between. Germline CDR1 is LGHNA and CDR2 is YNFKEQ. The CDR3 DNA sequence: TGTGCCAGCAGCCAAGACAGGTATGGCTACACCTTC. This encodes CASSQDRYGYTF.

V usage is TRBV5-1 and J usage is TRBJ1-2; 8 nucleotides match TRBD1. Looked up from germline, CDR1 is SGHRS and CDR2 is YFSETQ. V dropped 4 bases and J dropped 5; count of bases not matched to a gene: 7. The CDR3 is made up of 14 amino acids. The CDR3 sequence: CASSPAGGVYGYTF. CDR3 sequence (DNA): TGCGCCAGCAGCCCCGCAGGGGGCGTGTATGGCTACACCTTC.

The chain recombines TRBV27 with TRBJ2-7; D unresolved. This CDR3 is built from 14 residues. The germline V gene encodes CDR1 MNHEY and CDR2 SMNVEV (reference sequence). Trimming left V 4 bases short and J 2 bases short, with 12 bases between. The CDR3 here is CASSSSVRTYEQYF. CDR3 DNA: TGTGCCAGCAGTTCATCGGTTAGGACCTACGAGCAGTACTTC.

This chain joins TRBV19 and TRBJ2-7; perhaps TRBD2 as D (6 bases). V was pared by 7 bases and J by 5 bases, with 15 bases between. Per germline, CDR1 LNHDA and CDR2 SQIVND (reference sequence). The CDR3 runs to 13 residues. CDR3 sequence reads: CASTPTGDDEQYF. The CDR3 bases are TGTGCCAGTACCCCAACGGGGGACGACGAGCAGTACTTC.

This chain connects TRBV7-8 to TRBJ1-5, with D maybe TRBD1 (6 bases). The CDR3 contains 18 residues. The germline gives CDR1 SGHVS, CDR2 FQNEAQ. V was pared by 1 base and J by 1 base, with 17 bases between. The chain's CDR3 is CASSLVVGGQVSNQPQHF. DNA of the CDR3: TGTGCCAGCAGCTTAGTCGTGGGGGGCCAAGTAAGCAATCAGCCCCAGCATTTT.

The gene calls are TRBV6-5 and TRBJ2-4; no firm D call. The CDR3 loop spans 11 amino acids. The V and J ends lost 6 bases and 9 bases respectively, with 9 bases between them. Germline values: CDR1 MNHEY, CDR2 SVGAGI. The CDR3 DNA is TGTGCCAGCAGGTCGGGTGGCATTCAGTACTTC. This codes for CASRSGGIQYF.

The rearrangement links TRBV9 to TRBJ2-2; TRBD2 matches at 10 bases. The V segment lost 3 bases and the J segment 2 bases; nucleotides outside the gene matches: 1. There are 15 residues in the CDR3. Looked up from germline, CDR1 is SGDLS and CDR2 is YYNGEE. CDR3 region: CASSGTSGNTGELFF. The DNA for the CDR3 is TGTGCCAGCAGCGGGACTAGCGGAAACACCGGGGAGCTGTTTTTT.

This chain uses TRBV20-1 with TRBJ2-7, with 8 bases aligning to TRBD1. The CDR3 consists of 11 residues. Germline V gives CDR1 DFQATT, CDR2 SNEGSKA (reference sequence). The ends lost 6 bases at V and 4 bases at J; junction bases unmatched: 2. CDR3 residues: CSARTGYEQYF. The CDR3 DNA follows: TGCAGTGCCCGGACAGGGTACGAGCAGTACTTC.